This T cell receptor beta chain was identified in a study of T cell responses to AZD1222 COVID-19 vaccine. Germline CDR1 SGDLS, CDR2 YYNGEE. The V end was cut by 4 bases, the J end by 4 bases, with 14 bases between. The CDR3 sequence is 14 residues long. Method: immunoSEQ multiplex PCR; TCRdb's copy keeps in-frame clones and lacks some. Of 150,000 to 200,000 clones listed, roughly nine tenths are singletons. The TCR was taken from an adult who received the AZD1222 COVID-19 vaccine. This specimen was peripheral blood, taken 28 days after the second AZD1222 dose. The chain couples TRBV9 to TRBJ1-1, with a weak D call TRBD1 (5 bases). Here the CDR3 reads CASSPLLGGTEAFF. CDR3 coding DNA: TGTGCCAGCAGCCCCCTCCTGGGGGGCACTGAAGCTTTCTTT.